Presented here are 15 T cell receptor beta chains from one specimen sequenced in a study of blood T cell repertoires in COVID-19. Produced via immunoSEQ multiplex PCR; TCRdb's table is partial and in-frame only. The profile covers roughly 230,000 clones, with under 90% appearing a single time and around 3.5% taken by the ten largest. Sequenced sample: peripheral blood. Receptor source: a woman over 75 with acute or convalescent COVID-19.

This sequence joins TRBV11-2 and TRBJ2-7; perhaps TRBD1 as D (6 bases). CDR1 SGHAT and CDR2 FQNNGV come from the germline V gene. The CDR3 is 15 residues long. V was pared by 1 base and J by 1 base, with 11 bases between. The CDR3: CASSLGTGKSYEQYF. CDR3 in DNA: TGTGCCAGCAGCTTAGGAACAGGGAAATCCTACGAGCAGTACTTC.

The J gene is TRBJ1-1, the V gene TRBV28, with 8 positions matching TRBD1. The CDR3 is made up of 14 amino acids. The junction had 7 bases not matched to a gene; V was cut back by 9 bases and J by 1 base. From germline, CDR1 is MDHEN and CDR2 SYDVKM. The CDR3 reads CASPGTGGNTEAFF. The DNA for the CDR3 is TGTGCCAGTCCGGGGACAGGAGGGAACACTGAAGCTTTCTTT.

This chain joins TRBV12-3 or TRBV12-4 and TRBJ1-5, with 8 positions matching TRBD1. Trimming removed 3 bases from V and 10 bases from J; junction bases left unmatched: 5. CDR3 length: 13 residues. This CDR3 is CASSLDRVRPQHF. The CDR3 DNA reads TGTGCCAGCAGTTTGGACAGGGTACGACCCCAGCATTTT.

V and J are TRBV6-1 and TRBJ1-6, with 11 bases fitting TRBD1. Germline trimming cut 0 bases from V and 10 bases from J; bases unmatched to any gene: 8. Per germline, CDR1 MNHNS and CDR2 SASEGT. The CDR3 length is 17 residues. The CDR3 nucleotides are TGTGCCAGCAGTGAAGCGACCGGGACAGGGGGGAGCTCACCCCTCCACTTT. Its translation is CASSEATGTGGSSPLHF.

This chain uses TRBV19 with TRBJ1-2; a possible D gene is TRBD1 (5 bases). The CDR3 runs to 13 residues. V gave up 7 bases and J gave up 6 bases, with 15 bases separating them. Germline-derived CDR1 and CDR2 are LNHDA and SQIVND (reference sequence). In DNA form, the CDR3 reads TGTGCCAGTAACGGCAGGGATGATAATGGCTACACCTTC. It specifies CASNGRDDNGYTF.

V gene TRBV6-2 or TRBV6-3 combines with J gene TRBJ1-5, with TRBD1 matching over 12 bases. The J segment lost 2 bases and the V segment lost 0 bases, leaving 11 bases of the junction unmatched. CDR1 is MNHEY, CDR2 SVGEGT, per germline. The CDR3 has 20 amino acids. The CDR3 DNA reads TGTGCCAGCAGTTACTCATGGGACAGGGGGCGGAACACGGGCAATCAGCCCCAGCATTTT. Amino acid sequence: CASSYSWDRGRNTGNQPQHF.

The chain employs TRBV4-1 and TRBJ1-6; TRBD1 might be the D (6 bases). V shed 0 bases and J shed 8 bases, with 11 bases lying between them. Germline lookup yields CDR1 MGHRA and CDR2 YSYEKL. The CDR3 covers 15 residues. The CDR3 nucleotides are TGCGCCAGCAGCCAAGATACAGGGAATTATTCACCCCTCCACTTT. This sequence encodes CASSQDTGNYSPLHF.

This chain links TRBV2 with TRBJ2-6, with 8 positions matching TRBD1. J was trimmed by 0 bases and V by 3 bases; bases with no gene match: 4. There are 17 residues in the CDR3. The germline gives CDR1 SNHLY, CDR2 FYNNEI. CDR3 nucleotide sequence: TGTGCCAGCAGTGAGATACAGGGGGGCTCTGGGGCCAACGTCCTGACTTTC. Its translation: CASSEIQGGSGANVLTF.

The chain has TRBV6-5 and TRBJ1-4, with D possibly being TRBD1 (5 bases). V was pared by 8 bases and J by 3 bases, with 13 bases between. CDR3 length equals 14 residues. CDR1 and CDR2 (germline): MNHEY, SVGAGI. The DNA for the CDR3 is TGTGCCAGCGGGCGACAGAACTCTAATGAAAAACTGTTTTTT. Its protein is CASGRQNSNEKLFF.

This rearrangement joins TRBV2 to TRBJ1-2; tentative D call: TRBD1 (5 bases). V gave up 4 bases and J gave up 4 bases, with 13 bases separating them. The CDR3 has 14 residues. Per the germline V gene, CDR1 is SNHLY and CDR2 is FYNNEI. The CDR3 is CASSVEGVTYGYTF. CDR3 sequence (DNA): TGTGCCAGCAGTGTCGAAGGGGTGACCTATGGCTACACCTTC.

The rearrangement joins TRBV11-3 to TRBJ2-1; perhaps TRBD1 as D (5 bases). The germline V gene encodes CDR1 SGHNT and CDR2 YENEEA. The CDR3 consists of 14 residues. Trimming cost V 0 bases and J 5 bases, with 8 bases left between them. Written as DNA, the CDR3 is TGTGCCAGCAGCTTAGATAGGGGTAACAATGAGCAGTTCTTC. It encodes CASSLDRGNNEQFF.

The rearrangement joins TRBV15 to TRBJ2-2; 9 nucleotides match TRBD1. Germline assignment: CDR1 LNHNV and CDR2 YYDKDF (reference sequence). Germline trimming cut 5 bases from V and 7 bases from J; bases unmatched to any gene: 5. The CDR3 consists of 14 residues. In DNA form, the CDR3 reads TGTGCCACCAGCTGGACAGGGGCGGTCGGGGAGCTGTTTTTT. This codes for CATSWTGAVGELFF.

The chain uses TRBV5-6 and TRBJ1-2, with TRBD1 as a possible D gene (6 bases). Germline V gene sequence: CDR1 SGHDT, CDR2 YYEEEE. CDR3 size: 14 residues. Trimming stripped 6 bases from V and 5 bases from J, with 17 bases between. In DNA, the CDR3 is TGTGCCAGCACCGATGATGACAGGAGGTATGGCTACACCTTC. Its protein product is CASTDDDRRYGYTF.

This clone was found once. The chain joins TRBV7-9 to TRBJ2-1; tentatively, D is TRBD2 (6 bases). CDR1 and CDR2 from the germline V gene are SEHNR and FQNEAQ (reference sequence). The CDR3 runs 13 residues. V lost 2 bases, J lost 7 bases, and 9 bases lay in between. The CDR3 spells CASSLPGGNEQFF. The CDR3 DNA reads TGTGCCAGCAGCTTACCTGGGGGGAATGAGCAGTTCTTC.

The rearrangement joins TRBV6-5 to TRBJ1-2; 7 bases agree with TRBD1. The CDR3 runs 13 residues. Trimming cost V 2 bases and J 3 bases; bases outside gene matches: 0. The germline V gene encodes CDR1 MNHEY and CDR2 SVGAGI. CDR3 protein: CASSYQGDYGYTF. In nucleotides, the CDR3 is TGTGCCAGCAGTTACCAGGGGGACTATGGCTACACCTTC.